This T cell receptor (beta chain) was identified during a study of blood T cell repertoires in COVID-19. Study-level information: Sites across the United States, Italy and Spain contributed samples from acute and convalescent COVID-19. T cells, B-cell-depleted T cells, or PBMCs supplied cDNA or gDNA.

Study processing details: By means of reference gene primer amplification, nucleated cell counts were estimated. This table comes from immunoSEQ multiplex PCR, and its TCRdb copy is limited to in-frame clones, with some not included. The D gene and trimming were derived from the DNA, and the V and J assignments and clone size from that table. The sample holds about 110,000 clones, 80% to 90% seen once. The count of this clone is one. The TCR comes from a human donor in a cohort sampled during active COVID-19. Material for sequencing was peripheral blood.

The CDR3 loop is CATSRGTSPVFDTQYF. The CDR3 DNA follows: TGTGCCACCAGCAGAGGGACTAGCCCTGTATTCGATACGCAGTATTTT. This rearrangement joins TRBV15 to TRBJ2-3, with TRBD2 matching 8 bases. Germline CDR1 and CDR2: LNHNV and YYDKDF (reference sequence). J lost 6 bases, V lost 1 base, and 9 bases had no gene match. This CDR3 is 16 amino acids long. The full variable domain, completed using reference TRBV15 and TRBJ2-3, is DAMVIQNPRYQVTQFGKPVTLSCSQTLNHNVMYWYQQKSSQAPKLLFHYYDKDFNNEADTPDNFQSRRPNTSFCFLDIRSPGLGDTAMYLCATSRGTSPVFDTQYFGPGTRLTVL.